The rows below give T cell receptor beta chains drawn from one sample of a study of blood T cell repertoires in COVID-19. The assay was immunoSEQ multiplex PCR, and TCRdb's table has in-frame clones only and misses some. This table holds roughly 280,000 clones, 88% found once. Sequences were obtained from PBMCs or T cells enriched from blood (not recorded which). The receptors originated from a woman in her fifties or sixties who had recovered from COVID-19. The CDR3 runs from the conserved cysteine through the conserved F or W. Fields, in order: CDR3 DNA, CDR3 protein, V gene, J gene, clone size, D gene. D genes are given only for firm matches. Clone size is given for some rows only: seen once, a few or many times, or a class if the clone is expanded.

CDR3 DNA: TGTGCCAGCAGCCGAGCACTGGGGGGGGTGCGAGAGACCCAGTACTTC
CDR3 protein: CASSRALGGVRETQYF
V gene: TRBV11-2
J gene: TRBJ2-5
clone size: -
D gene: TRBD2

CDR3 DNA: TGTGCCAGTAGTATAGCGGCGGGTGCCTCCTACGAGCAGTACTTC
CDR3 protein: CASSIAAGASYEQYF
V gene: TRBV19
J gene: TRBJ2-7
clone size: once
D gene: -

CDR3 DNA: TGTGCCAGCAGTTTACAAGCGGGGAGCACAGATACGCAGTATTTT
CDR3 protein: CASSLQAGSTDTQYF
V gene: TRBV27
J gene: TRBJ2-3
clone size: -
D gene: TRBD2

CDR3 DNA: TGTGCCAGTAGTACACCAGGGGGGACGGCTAGCAATCAGCCCCAGCATTTT
CDR3 protein: CASSTPGGTASNQPQHF
V gene: TRBV19
J gene: TRBJ1-5
clone size: -
D gene: TRBD1

CDR3 DNA: TGTGCCAGCAGCACGGATACCGGACTAGCGGGGACCTACGAGCAGTACTTC
CDR3 protein: CASSTDTGLAGTYEQYF
V gene: TRBV13
J gene: TRBJ2-7
clone size: -
D gene: TRBD2

CDR3 DNA: TGTGCCAGTATGGGCTTGGCGTCTAATCAGCCCCAGCATTTT
CDR3 protein: CASMGLASNQPQHF
V gene: TRBV19
J gene: TRBJ1-5
clone size: -
D gene: -

CDR3 DNA: TGTGCCAGCAGCTTAAACTCTTGGACAGGGGTCACTGAAGCTTTCTTT
CDR3 protein: CASSLNSWTGVTEAFF
V gene: TRBV7-9
J gene: TRBJ1-1
clone size: once
D gene: TRBD1

CDR3 DNA: TGTGCCAGCAGTTTCGGACAGGGGTATAATTCACCCCTCCACTTT
CDR3 protein: CASSFGQGYNSPLHF
V gene: TRBV27
J gene: TRBJ1-6
clone size: -
D gene: TRBD1

CDR3 DNA: TGTGCCAGCAGCTCAGCTGGAGACAGGGGCGCAGGTGGCTACACCTTC
CDR3 protein: CASSSAGDRGAGGYTF
V gene: TRBV7-9
J gene: TRBJ1-2
clone size: -
D gene: TRBD1

CDR3 DNA: TGCGCCAGCAGCTTGGACAGGGGGGGCTATGGCTACACCTTC
CDR3 protein: CASSLDRGGYGYTF
V gene: TRBV5-1
J gene: TRBJ1-2
clone size: -
D gene: TRBD1

CDR3 DNA: TGTGCCTGGAGTGAAACAGGGGGATACGAGCAGTACTTC
CDR3 protein: CAWSETGGYEQYF
V gene: TRBV30
J gene: TRBJ2-7
clone size: -
D gene: TRBD1

CDR3 DNA: TGTGCCAGTACCGGGAGGGGCATCACTGAAGCTTTCTTT
CDR3 protein: CASTGRGITEAFF
V gene: TRBV19
J gene: TRBJ1-1
clone size: few
D gene: -

CDR3 DNA: TGTGCCAGCAGTCTAACCCCGCTAACCGGGACAGTATCTGGAAAACTGTTTTTT
CDR3 protein: CASSLTPLTGTVSGKLFF
V gene: TRBV28
J gene: TRBJ1-4
clone size: -
D gene: TRBD1

CDR3 DNA: TGTGCCAGCAGTTCTAGCGGAAATTACGAGCAGTACTTC
CDR3 protein: CASSSSGNYEQYF
V gene: TRBV28
J gene: TRBJ2-7
clone size: once
D gene: TRBD2

CDR3 DNA: TGTGCCTGGAGTTCCGGGACTAGCGGGAGTCCGTTCTTC
CDR3 protein: CAWSSGTSGSPFF
V gene: TRBV30
J gene: TRBJ2-1
clone size: -
D gene: TRBD2

CDR3 DNA: TGTGCCAGCAGCGCGGGACTAGCGGTCCAAGAGACCCAGTACTTC
CDR3 protein: CASSAGLAVQETQYF
V gene: TRBV9
J gene: TRBJ2-5
clone size: -
D gene: TRBD2

CDR3 DNA: TGTGCCAGCAGTCAACAGGGAGTTCCCTATGGCTACACCTTC
CDR3 protein: CASSQQGVPYGYTF
V gene: TRBV6-5
J gene: TRBJ1-2
clone size: -
D gene: -

CDR3 DNA: TGTGCCACCAGCAGAGATCGGCTAGCGGGATTAGATGAGCAGTTCTTC
CDR3 protein: CATSRDRLAGLDEQFF
V gene: TRBV15
J gene: TRBJ2-1
clone size: -
D gene: TRBD2

CDR3 DNA: TGTGCCAGCTCAAAAGGACAGAACGATCAAGAGACCCAGTACTTC
CDR3 protein: CASSKGQNDQETQYF
V gene: TRBV18
J gene: TRBJ2-5
clone size: -
D gene: -

CDR3 DNA: TGTGCCAGCAGCTTGTGGTCAGGGGGCAATCAGCCCCAGCATTTT
CDR3 protein: CASSLWSGGNQPQHF
V gene: TRBV5-8
J gene: TRBJ1-5
clone size: -
D gene: -

CDR3 DNA: TGTGCCAGCAGCTTAGTTGGCAGTGAAGCTTTCTTT
CDR3 protein: CASSLVGSEAFF
V gene: TRBV11-2
J gene: TRBJ1-1
clone size: -
D gene: -

CDR3 DNA: TGTGCCAGCTCCCCTGGCGCCCAGCGGAGCAATCAGCCCCAGCATTTT
CDR3 protein: CASSPGAQRSNQPQHF
V gene: TRBV18
J gene: TRBJ1-5
clone size: -
D gene: -

CDR3 DNA: TGTGCCAGCAGCAAGCACAGGGGTGGAGAGACCCAGTACTTC
CDR3 protein: CASSKHRGGETQYF
V gene: TRBV25-1
J gene: TRBJ2-5
clone size: -
D gene: TRBD1

CDR3 DNA: TGTGCCAGCAGCTTAGAGCACCCGGCCCCAGGTCGGACAGATACGCAGTATTTT
CDR3 protein: CASSLEHPAPGRTDTQYF
V gene: TRBV7-2
J gene: TRBJ2-3
clone size: -
D gene: -

CDR3 DNA: TGTGCCAGCAGCCCTGGGGCCACTGAAGCTTTCTTT
CDR3 protein: CASSPGATEAFF
V gene: TRBV5-6
J gene: TRBJ1-1
clone size: -
D gene: -

CDR3 DNA: TGTGCCAGCAGCTTGATGGGGCCGAACACTGAAGCTTTCTTT
CDR3 protein: CASSLMGPNTEAFF
V gene: TRBV5-5
J gene: TRBJ1-1
clone size: -
D gene: -

CDR3 DNA: TGTGCCTGGACCTATCCTCCCGGGGAGCTGTTTTTT
CDR3 protein: CAWTYPPGELFF
V gene: TRBV30
J gene: TRBJ2-2
clone size: -
D gene: -

CDR3 DNA: TGTGCCAGCAGCCTCTCCCAGGGAGGTATCCCTGAAGCTTTCTTT
CDR3 protein: CASSLSQGGIPEAFF
V gene: TRBV6-5
J gene: TRBJ1-1
clone size: -
D gene: -

CDR3 DNA: TGTGCCAGCAGTTTTCCCCGGGGAACAAAAAATTCACCCCTCCACTTT
CDR3 protein: CASSFPRGTKNSPLHF
V gene: TRBV28
J gene: TRBJ1-6
clone size: -
D gene: -

CDR3 DNA: TGCGCCAGCAGCTTGGCGGCAGGGGGCCAGCGGGAGCAGTTCTTC
CDR3 protein: CASSLAAGGQREQFF
V gene: TRBV5-1
J gene: TRBJ2-1
clone size: -
D gene: TRBD1

CDR3 DNA: TGTGCCTGGAGCCGCGGGCCGTCGGGAGTGGTCGAGCAGTACTTC
CDR3 protein: CAWSRGPSGVVEQYF
V gene: TRBV30
J gene: TRBJ2-7
clone size: -
D gene: -

CDR3 DNA: TGTGCCAGCAGCTCGAGGGACAGGGCTGGCTACACCTTC
CDR3 protein: CASSSRDRAGYTF
V gene: TRBV7-9
J gene: TRBJ1-2
clone size: -
D gene: TRBD1

CDR3 DNA: TGTGCCAGCTCACCGTTGGGGCGACGATCGGAGACCCAGTACTTC
CDR3 protein: CASSPLGRRSETQYF
V gene: TRBV18
J gene: TRBJ2-5
clone size: -
D gene: -

CDR3 DNA: TGCGCCAGCAGCCAAGAAGGTCCCGGGAGGCGCTACGAGCAGTACTTC
CDR3 protein: CASSQEGPGRRYEQYF
V gene: TRBV4-1
J gene: TRBJ2-7
clone size: -
D gene: TRBD2

CDR3 DNA: TGTGCCAGCAGTTACCGTGGACAGGGCCCTTCCTACGAGCAGTACTTC
CDR3 protein: CASSYRGQGPSYEQYF
V gene: TRBV6-5
J gene: TRBJ2-7
clone size: -
D gene: TRBD1

CDR3 DNA: TGTGCCAGCAGCGTAACTGACTCTAATGAAAAACTGTTTTTT
CDR3 protein: CASSVTDSNEKLFF
V gene: TRBV9
J gene: TRBJ1-4
clone size: once
D gene: -

CDR3 DNA: TGTGCCAGCAGTCGGGACAGGGAGGGTCAGCCCCAGCATTTT
CDR3 protein: CASSRDREGQPQHF
V gene: TRBV6-2/TRBV6-3
J gene: TRBJ1-5
clone size: -
D gene: TRBD1